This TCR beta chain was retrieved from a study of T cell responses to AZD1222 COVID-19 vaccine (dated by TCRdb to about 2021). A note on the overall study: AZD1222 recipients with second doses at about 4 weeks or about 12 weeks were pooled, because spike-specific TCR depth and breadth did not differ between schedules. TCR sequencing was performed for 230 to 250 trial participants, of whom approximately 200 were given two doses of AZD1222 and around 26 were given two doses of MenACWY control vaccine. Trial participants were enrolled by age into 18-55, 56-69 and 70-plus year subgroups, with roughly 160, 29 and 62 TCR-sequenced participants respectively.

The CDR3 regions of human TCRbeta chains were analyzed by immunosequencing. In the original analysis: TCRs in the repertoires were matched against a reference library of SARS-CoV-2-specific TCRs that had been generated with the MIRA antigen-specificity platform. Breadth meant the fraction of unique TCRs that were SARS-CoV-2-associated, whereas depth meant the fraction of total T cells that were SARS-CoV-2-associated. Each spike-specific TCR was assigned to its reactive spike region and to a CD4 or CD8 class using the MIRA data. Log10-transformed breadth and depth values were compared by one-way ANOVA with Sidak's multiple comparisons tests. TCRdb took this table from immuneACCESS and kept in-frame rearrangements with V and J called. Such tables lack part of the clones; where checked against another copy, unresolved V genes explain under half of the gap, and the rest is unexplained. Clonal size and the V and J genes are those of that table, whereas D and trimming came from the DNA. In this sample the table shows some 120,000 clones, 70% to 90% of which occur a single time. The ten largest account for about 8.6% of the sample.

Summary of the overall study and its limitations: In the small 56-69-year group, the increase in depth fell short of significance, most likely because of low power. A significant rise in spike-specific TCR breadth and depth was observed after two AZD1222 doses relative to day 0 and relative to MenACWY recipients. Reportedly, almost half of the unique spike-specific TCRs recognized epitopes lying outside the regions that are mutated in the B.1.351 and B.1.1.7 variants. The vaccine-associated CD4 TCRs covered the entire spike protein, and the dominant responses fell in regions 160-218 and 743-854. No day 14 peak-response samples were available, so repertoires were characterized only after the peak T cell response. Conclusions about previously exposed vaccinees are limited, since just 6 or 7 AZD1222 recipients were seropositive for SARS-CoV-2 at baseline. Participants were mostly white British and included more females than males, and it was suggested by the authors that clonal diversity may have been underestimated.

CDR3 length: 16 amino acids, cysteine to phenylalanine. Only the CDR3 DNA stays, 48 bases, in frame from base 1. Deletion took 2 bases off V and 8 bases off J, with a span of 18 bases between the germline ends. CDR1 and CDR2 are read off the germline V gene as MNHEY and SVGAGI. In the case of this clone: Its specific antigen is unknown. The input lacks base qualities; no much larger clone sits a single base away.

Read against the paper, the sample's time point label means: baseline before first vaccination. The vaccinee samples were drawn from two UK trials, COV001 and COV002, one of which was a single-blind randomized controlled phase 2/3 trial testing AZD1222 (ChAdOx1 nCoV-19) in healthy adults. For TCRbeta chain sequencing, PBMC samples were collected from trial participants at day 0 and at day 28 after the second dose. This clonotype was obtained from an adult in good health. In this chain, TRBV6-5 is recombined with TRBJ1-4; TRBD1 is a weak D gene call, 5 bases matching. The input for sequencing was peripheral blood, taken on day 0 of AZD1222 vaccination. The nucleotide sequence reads TGTGCCAGCAGTTACACACAGGCTCGGATTAGGGAAAAACTGTTTTTT. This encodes CASSYTQARIREKLFF.